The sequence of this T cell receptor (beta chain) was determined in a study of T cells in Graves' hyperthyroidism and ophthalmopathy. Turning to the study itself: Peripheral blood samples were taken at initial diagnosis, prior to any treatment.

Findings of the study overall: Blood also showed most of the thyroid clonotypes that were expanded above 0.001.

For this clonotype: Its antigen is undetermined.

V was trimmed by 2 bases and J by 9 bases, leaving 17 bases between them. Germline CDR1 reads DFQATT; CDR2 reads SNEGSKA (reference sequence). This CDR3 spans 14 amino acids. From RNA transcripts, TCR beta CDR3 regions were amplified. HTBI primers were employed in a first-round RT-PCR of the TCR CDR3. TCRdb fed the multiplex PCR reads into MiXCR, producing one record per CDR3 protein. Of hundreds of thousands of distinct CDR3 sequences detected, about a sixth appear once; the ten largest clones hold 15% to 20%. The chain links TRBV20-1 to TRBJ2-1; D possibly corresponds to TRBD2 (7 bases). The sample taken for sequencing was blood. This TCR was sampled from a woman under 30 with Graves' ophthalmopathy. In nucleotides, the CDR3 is TGCAGTGCTAGATGGGGGGGCCAGCGGGGTGAGCAGTTCTTC. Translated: CSARWGGQRGEQFF.